Each of the 32 T cell receptor beta chains below was sequenced from the same sample in a study of blood T cell repertoires in COVID-19. The protocol was immunoSEQ multiplex PCR, while the TCRdb copy is restricted to in-frame clones and leaves out a portion. This table holds some 450,000 clones, around 89% found once. Sample: peripheral blood. The receptor source for this set is a woman in her forties or fifties with COVID-19, enrolled during active disease.

The chain links TRBV5-4 to TRBJ2-3; 7 nucleotides line up with TRBD1. J gave up 2 bases and V 4 bases, and 7 bases lay outside the gene matches. The CDR3 spans 15 residues. Germline V CDR1 and CDR2: SGHNT, YYREEE (reference sequence). For the CDR3, the DNA is TGTGCCAGCAGCCCTCCGGGACAGCTCACAGATACGCAGTATTTT. Its protein product is CASSPPGQLTDTQYF. The full variable domain, rest sourced from reference TRBV5-4 and TRBJ2-3, is ETGVTQSPTHLIKTRGQQVTLRCSSQSGHNTVSWYQQALGQGPQFIFQYYREEENGRGNFPPRFSGLQFPNYSSELNVNALELDDSALYLCASSPPGQLTDTQYFGPGTRLTVL.

V is TRBV5-1 and J is TRBJ2-5; 7 bases are a match to TRBD2. V trimming: 2 bases; J trimming: 5 bases; junction bases outside the gene matches: 3. Germline V gene sequence: CDR1 SGHRS, CDR2 YFSETQ. The CDR3 has 13 amino acids. CDR3: CASSFGAGETQYF. The CDR3 DNA is TGCGCCAGCAGCTTCGGAGCGGGGGAGACCCAGTACTTC.

This rearrangement joins TRBV3-1 (or the pseudogene TRBV3-2) to TRBJ1-5, with D possibly matching TRBD1 (5 bases). The CDR3 loop spans 14 amino acids. The germline V gene has CDR1 LGHDT and CDR2 YNNKEL (reference sequence). V was clipped by 0 bases and J by 4 bases, with 7 bases between them. This CDR3 reads CASSQEGGNQPQHF. The CDR3 region has the DNA TGTGCCAGCAGCCAAGAGGGGGGGAATCAGCCCCAGCATTTT.

The chain couples TRBV28 to TRBJ2-3; 11 bases match TRBD2. Germline values: CDR1 MDHEN, CDR2 SYDVKM. This CDR3 is built from 16 residues. V lost 6 bases and J lost 4; bases outside the gene matches: 9. The chain's CDR3 is CASSLGIAGGADTQYF. CDR3 sequence (DNA): TGTGCCAGCAGCCTCGGAATAGCGGGGGGGGCAGATACGCAGTATTTT.

This chain joins TRBV10-3 and TRBJ1-1, with TRBD1 identical over 7 bases. Trimming at V came to 8 bases and at J to 5 bases, leaving 8 bases not matched to a gene. The CDR3 extends over 13 amino acids. From germline, CDR1 is ENHRY and CDR2 SYGVKD. This CDR3 is CAIYKGAGTEAFF. The DNA of the CDR3 is TGTGCCATCTATAAGGGGGCTGGAACTGAAGCTTTCTTT.

This rearrangement joins TRBV6-2 or TRBV6-3 to TRBJ2-5; TRBD2 matches at 9 bases. Germline V CDR1 and CDR2: MNHEY, SVGEGT. V trimming: 2 bases; J trimming: 4 bases; junction bases outside the gene matches: 8. The CDR3 totals 16 residues. The CDR3 nucleotides are TGTGCCAGCAGTTACGAGGCGGGGGGGCCCGGAGAGACCCAGTACTTC. Translated: CASSYEAGGPGETQYF.

The chain recombines TRBV2 with TRBJ2-1; D may be TRBD1 (6 bases). The CDR3 length is 14 residues. Trimming pared 5 bases from V and 5 bases from J, leaving 13 bases between. Germline loops: CDR1 SNHLY, CDR2 FYNNEI. This chain's CDR3 is CASSTGHINNEQFF. CDR3 in DNA: TGTGCCAGCAGTACGGGACATATAAACAATGAGCAGTTCTTC.

The CDR3 nucleotides read TGTGCCAGCAGCTTATCTAGCGGGGGGTACAATGAGCAGTTCTTC. Amino acids: CASSLSSGGYNEQFF. The rearrangement uses TRBV7-2 and TRBJ2-1, with 11 bases that match TRBD2. This CDR3 is built from 15 residues. CDR1 is SGHTA and CDR2 is FQGNSA in the germline V gene. V gave up 2 bases and J gave up 4 bases; unmatched junction bases: 1.

The chain carries TRBV24-1 and TRBJ2-5, with D possibly matching TRBD1 (6 bases). CDR3 length: 13 residues. V lost 7 bases and J 5 bases, leaving 13 bases between the germline ends. Germline values: CDR1 KGHDR, CDR2 SFDVKD. Written as DNA, the CDR3 is TGTGCCACCAGCTCGGGACAAACGGAGACCCAGTACTTC. Protein: CATSSGQTETQYF.

J is TRBJ2-1 and V is TRBV2; weak D call: TRBD1 (5 bases). This CDR3 contains 16 residues. Germline loops: CDR1 SNHLY, CDR2 FYNNEI. Trimming shortened V by 4 bases and J by 0 bases, and 13 bases separated the two germline ends. CDR3 nucleotide sequence: TGTGCCAGCAGTGTGGGGCGTGACAGCTCCTACAATGAGCAGTTCTTC. Protein product: CASSVGRDSSYNEQFF.

V usage is TRBV10-1 and J usage is TRBJ2-3; 10 bases align to TRBD2. CDR3 length: 16 amino acids. The V gene's germline CDR1 is WNHNN and CDR2 SYGVQD (reference sequence). J gave up 4 bases and V 0 bases, and 4 bases lay outside the gene matches. The CDR3, as DNA: TGCGCCAGCAGTGAGTCAAGCGGGGGGGCCTCAGATACGCAGTATTTT. Translating it yields CASSESSGGASDTQYF.

This sequence joins TRBV27 and TRBJ1-2, with TRBD1 as a possible D gene (6 bases). CDR3 size: 16 residues. The V gene's germline CDR1 is MNHEY and CDR2 SMNVEV (reference sequence). V gave up 2 bases and J gave up 2 bases, with 15 bases separating them. The CDR3 DNA is TGTGCCAGCAGTTTAAGGGCAGGGGCTCTGAACTATGGCTACACCTTC. Amino acid sequence: CASSLRAGALNYGYTF.

On this clone itself: Distinct nucleotide sequences in the sample also encode this CDR3. V and J are TRBV9 and TRBJ1-1, with a weak D call TRBD1 (6 bases). Germline values: CDR1 SGDLS, CDR2 YYNGEE. V lost 3 bases to trimming and J lost 6 bases, with 12 bases between them. The CDR3 runs 13 residues. In DNA form, the CDR3 reads TGTGCCAGCAGCGCAACAGGGTCCTCTGAAGCTTTCTTT. Residues: CASSATGSSEAFF.

CDR3 DNA sequence: TGTGCCAGCAGTTGGGGAGCGGGGGGTAGCACAGATACGCAGTATTTT. Encoded protein: CASSWGAGGSTDTQYF. V usage is TRBV27 and J usage is TRBJ2-3, with TRBD2 identical over 9 bases. CDR1 is MNHEY, CDR2 SMNVEV, per germline (reference sequence). Trimming removed 4 bases from V and 0 bases from J; junction bases left unmatched: 5. The CDR3 contains 16 residues.

Concerning this clone itself: Other DNA sequences in the sample encode the same CDR3. The chain uses TRBV10-1 and TRBJ2-6; D remains ambiguous. This CDR3 has 13 residues. V gave up 8 bases and J gave up 0 bases, with 5 bases separating them. Per germline, CDR1 WNHNN and CDR2 SYGVQD (reference sequence). CDR3 protein: CASSFSGANVLTF. As DNA, the CDR3 is TGCGCCAGCTCGTTCTCTGGGGCCAACGTCCTGACTTTC.

The J gene is TRBJ2-1, the V gene TRBV11-1, with TRBD2 matching over 8 bases. This CDR3 is built from 16 residues. Germline assignment: CDR1 SGHAT and CDR2 FQDESV (reference sequence). V lost 7 bases to trimming and J lost 3 bases; unmatched junction nucleotides: 11. The CDR3 spells CASTTTRTSFYNEQFF. The CDR3 region has the DNA TGTGCCAGCACGACCACCCGGACTAGCTTCTACAATGAGCAGTTCTTC. Together with reference TRBV11-1 and TRBJ2-1, the CDR3 gives the full variable domain: EAEVAQSPRYKITEKSQAVAFWCDPISGHATLYWYRQILGQGPELLVQFQDESVVDDSQLPKDRFSAERLKGVDSTLKIQPAELGDSAMYLCASTTTRTSFYNEQFFGPGTRLTVL.

The J gene is TRBJ2-1, the V gene TRBV23-1, with a tentative D call TRBD2 (6 bases). TRBV23-1 is classed as an ORF, of uncertain function. The V gene lost 4 bases and the J gene lost 5 bases, with 18 bases spanning the gap. The CDR3 length is 16 residues. The CDR3 reads CASSPDRPPGDNEQFF. As DNA, the CDR3 is TGCGCCAGCAGTCCGGACCGCCCCCCGGGGGACAATGAGCAGTTCTTC.

The rearrangement uses TRBV30 and TRBJ1-2; 9 bases fit TRBD1. Germline assignment: CDR1 GTSNPN and CDR2 SVGIG (reference sequence). Germline trimming cut 2 bases from V and 4 bases from J; bases unmatched to any gene: 8. CDR3 length equals 15 residues. CDR3 region: CAWSPDRGPTYGYTF. The CDR3 coding sequence is TGTGCCTGGAGTCCGGACAGGGGTCCGACCTATGGCTACACCTTC.

This clone was seen a few times. This chain uses TRBV3-1 (or the pseudogene TRBV3-2) with TRBJ1-6; no clear D. CDR3 length: 12 amino acids. CDR1 and CDR2 from the germline V gene are LGHDT and YNNKEL (reference sequence). Trimming cost V 0 bases and J 13 bases, with 7 bases left between them. This CDR3 reads CASSQDYRPLHF. DNA for the CDR3: TGTGCCAGCAGCCAAGACTACCGCCCCCTCCACTTT.

The V gene is TRBV11-2, the J gene TRBJ2-1; no clear D. The CDR3 spans 13 residues. Trimming cost V 1 base and J 5 bases, with 6 bases left between them. Germline V gene lookup returns CDR1 SGHAT and CDR2 FQNNGV. For the CDR3, the DNA is TGTGCCAGCAGCTTAGCTATACACAATGAGCAGTTCTTC. Translating it yields CASSLAIHNEQFF.

J is TRBJ2-7 and V is TRBV4-2; TRBD2 might be the D (6 bases). The V gene's germline CDR1 is LGHNA and CDR2 YNFKEQ. The germline V and J ends were trimmed by 0 bases and 1 base, with 7 bases remaining between them. The CDR3 totals 14 residues. The CDR3 spells CASSQDLASYEQYF. The CDR3, as DNA: TGTGCCAGCAGCCAAGACCTAGCGTCCTACGAGCAGTACTTC.

This chain connects TRBV5-4 to TRBJ1-6; a weak D match, TRBD1 (5 bases). V was cut by 5 bases and J by 10 bases, with 22 bases left in between. This CDR3 is 16 amino acids long. Germline-derived CDR1 and CDR2 are SGHNT and YYREEE (reference sequence). The CDR3 protein is CASSPGTDSARSPLHF. DNA for the CDR3: TGTGCCAGCAGTCCCGGGACTGACTCCGCGAGGTCACCCCTCCACTTT.

The genes are TRBV9 and TRBJ1-6; 8 bases are a match to TRBD1. CDR1 is SGDLS, CDR2 YYNGEE, per germline. There are 13 residues in the CDR3. Trimming removed 3 bases from V and 11 bases from J; junction bases left unmatched: 4. The CDR3: CASSETGETPLHF. CDR3 DNA sequence: TGTGCCAGCAGCGAGACAGGGGAGACACCCCTCCACTTT.

The rearrangement links TRBV5-1 to TRBJ2-3, with 7 bases identical to TRBD1. CDR1 SGHRS and CDR2 YFSETQ come from the germline V gene. The CDR3 loop spans 16 amino acids. The V and J ends lost 2 bases and 0 bases, in that order; junction bases with no gene match: 6. CDR3 sequence reads: CASSFGQEPSTDTQYF. Here the CDR3 DNA reads TGCGCCAGCAGCTTTGGACAGGAACCAAGCACAGATACGCAGTATTTT.

This chain joins TRBV6-5 and TRBJ1-2; tentatively, D is TRBD1 (5 bases). CDR1 is MNHEY and CDR2 is SVGAGI in the germline V gene. The CDR3 extends over 14 amino acids. Trimming removed 10 bases at V and 7 bases at J, with 22 bases between. This CDR3 reads CAILSGGGISGYTF. The DNA for the CDR3 is TGTGCCATCCTCTCTGGGGGGGGGATAAGTGGCTACACCTTC.

V usage is TRBV12-3 or TRBV12-4 and J usage is TRBJ2-3, with D possibly TRBD2 on 5 matching bases. Trimming cost V 7 bases and J 4 bases, with 12 bases left between them. CDR3 length: 13 residues. CDR3 residues: CASKGDRADTQYF. As DNA, the CDR3 is TGTGCCAGCAAGGGAGACCGGGCAGATACGCAGTATTTT.

The rearrangement links TRBV7-9 to TRBJ1-3; 7 bases line up with TRBD1. This CDR3 region has 16 residues. The germline V gene encodes CDR1 SEHNR and CDR2 FQNEAQ (reference sequence). With V trimmed by 2 bases and J by 0 bases, 4 bases remained unmatched. The CDR3 coding sequence is TGTGCCAGCAGCTTACAGGGGGGATACTCTGGAAACACCATATATTTT. This gives the protein CASSLQGGYSGNTIYF.

The chain is built from TRBV3-1 (or the pseudogene TRBV3-2) and TRBJ1-2; D gene ambiguous. The V gene's germline CDR1 is LGHDT and CDR2 YNNKEL (reference sequence). The length of the CDR3 is 12 residues. V lost 0 bases, J lost 7 bases, and 6 bases lay in between. As DNA, the CDR3 is TGTGCCAGCAGCCAAGATTCAGGTGGCTACACCTTC. It translates to CASSQDSGGYTF.

The J gene is TRBJ2-7, the V gene TRBV3-1 (or the pseudogene TRBV3-2); weak D call: TRBD1 (7 bases). The germline V gene encodes CDR1 LGHDT and CDR2 YNNKEL (reference sequence). V lost 1 base and J lost 3, with 13 bases in between. CDR3 length equals 15 residues. The CDR3 region is CASSQAGGGRYEQYF. The CDR3 DNA follows: TGTGCCAGCAGCCAAGCAGGAGGGGGCCGCTACGAGCAGTACTTC.

V and J are TRBV19 and TRBJ1-2; TRBD1 might be the D (6 bases). CDR3 length: 12 residues. V was pared by 8 bases and J by 6 bases, with 13 bases between. Germline CDR1 is LNHDA and CDR2 is SQIVND (reference sequence). The CDR3 protein is CASATGRDGYTF. The CDR3, as DNA: TGTGCCAGTGCTACAGGGCGGGATGGCTACACCTTC.

V gene TRBV6-5 combines with J gene TRBJ2-7; 7 bases match TRBD2. With V trimmed by 9 bases and J by 2 bases, 7 bases remained unmatched. Germline-derived CDR1 and CDR2 are MNHEY and SVGAGI. The CDR3 consists of 13 residues. The CDR3 region has the DNA TGTGCCAGTGAGTATGGGACTACCTACGAGCAGTACTTC. Translated: CASEYGTTYEQYF.

The V gene is TRBV19, the J gene TRBJ2-7; TRBD2 matches at 13 bases. Germline V gene sequence: CDR1 LNHDA, CDR2 SQIVND (reference sequence). V lost 6 bases and J lost 2; bases outside the gene matches: 7. CDR3 length: 16 amino acids. CDR3 sequence reads: CASRTSGGAHTYEQYF. CDR3 sequence (DNA): TGTGCCAGTAGAACTAGCGGGGGGGCCCATACCTACGAGCAGTACTTC.